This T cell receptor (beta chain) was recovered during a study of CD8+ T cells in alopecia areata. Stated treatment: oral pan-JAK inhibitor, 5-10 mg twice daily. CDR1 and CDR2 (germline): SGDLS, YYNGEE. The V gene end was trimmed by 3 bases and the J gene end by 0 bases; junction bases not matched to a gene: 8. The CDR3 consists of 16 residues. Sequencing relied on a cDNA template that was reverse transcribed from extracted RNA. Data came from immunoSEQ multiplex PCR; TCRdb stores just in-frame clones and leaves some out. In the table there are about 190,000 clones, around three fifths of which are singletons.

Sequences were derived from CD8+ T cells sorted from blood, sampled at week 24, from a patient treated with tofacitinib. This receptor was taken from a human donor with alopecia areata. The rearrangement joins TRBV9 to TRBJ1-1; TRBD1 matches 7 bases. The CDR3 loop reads CASSAGGGGMNTEAFF. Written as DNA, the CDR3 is TGTGCCAGCAGCGCCGGAGGGGGCGGAATGAACACTGAAGCTTTCTTT.